What follows is one T cell receptor (beta chain) and its context. The DNA is omitted, as the CDR3 cannot be located on it reliably, and the CDR3 follows TCRdb's listing. This specimen belongs to a study of blood T cell repertoires in COVID-19. Background on the study: Some COVID-19 samples were acute and others convalescent; all came from the United States, Italy and Spain.

The protocol was immunoSEQ multiplex PCR, while the TCRdb copy is restricted to in-frame clones and leaves out a portion. Among 52,000 or so clones listed, around 81% were seen once. The CDR3 spans 14 amino acids, including both terminal residues. CDR1 and CDR2 (germline): LNHDA, SQIVND (reference sequence). J is TRBJ1-2 and V is TRBV19. The sequenced sample was peripheral blood. The TCR comes from a human donor in a cohort sampled during active COVID-19. CDR3 in amino acids: CASTSDSGIGGYTF.